The subject of this entry is one T cell receptor (beta chain). Per the original methods: Estimated nucleated cell counts came from reference gene primer amplification. Assay: immunoSEQ multiplex PCR; the TCRdb copy retains only in-frame clones and omits some. V and J calls plus clone size are reproduced from that table; the DNA served to infer D and trimming. The sample yields 150,000 to 180,000 clones, around 82% seen once. Germline CDR1 reads MNHEY; CDR2 reads SVGAGI. The CDR3 spans 14 residues. V shed 7 bases and J shed 5 bases, with 15 bases lying between them. The data originate from a study of blood T cell repertoires in COVID-19.

This rearrangement joins TRBV6-5 to TRBJ2-1, with D perhaps TRBD2 (6 bases). This clonotype was sampled from a man aged 55-75 years with COVID-19, enrolled during active disease. Sample: peripheral blood. The CDR3 DNA reads as TGTGCCAGCATCGAAGGGACTGGACACAATGAGCAGTTCTTC. Its translation is CASIEGTGHNEQFF.